This T cell receptor (beta chain) was recovered during a study of cytomegalovirus exposure and HLA in healthy donors. The PCR used 60 Vbeta and 13 Jbeta primers. Measured with immunoSEQ multiplex PCR; TCRdb has only the in-frame clones, and not every one. The sample holds roughly 170,000 clones; 80% are singletons and the top ten take roughly 0.7%. In regard to this clone: Its target is unknown.

Study-level points and caveats: Apart from CMV serostatus, no immune exposure information was available. With further analysis later on, most CMV-associated TCR beta chains appeared HLA-restricted.

Between the trimmed V and J ends, which lost 2 bases and 2 bases, there was a span of 6 bases. There are 14 residues in the CDR3. Germline V gene data show CDR1 as SEHNR and CDR2 as FQNEAQ (reference sequence). Material: PBMCs. The V call is TRBV7-9, the J call TRBJ1-4; D ambiguous. The TCR was taken from a boy aged 5-17 years in good health and CMV-seronegative. For the CDR3, the DNA is TGTGCCAGCAGCTTACTACCGACTAATGAAAAACTGTTTTTT. Translation gives CASSLLPTNEKLFF.